This T cell receptor beta chain emerged from a study of long-term antiretroviral therapy in people with HIV. Assay version v3.0 of immunoSEQ was used, and it was run at survey level. Only in-frame clones appear in the TCRdb table, and some are missing; sequencing was by immunoSEQ multiplex PCR. The data show just over 20,000 clones, around 80% seen once. After removal of 3 bases from V and 3 bases from J, the junction contained 4 bases not matched to a gene. Germline V lookup: CDR1 LNHDA, CDR2 SQIVND (reference sequence). The CDR3 spans 15 residues. The chain uses TRBV19 and TRBJ2-7, with 11 bases matching TRBD2. This sequence was found in a middle-aged woman with HIV. Sequenced material: unsorted PBMCs, taken 4.1 years after starting antiretroviral therapy. Here the CDR3 reads CASSIFGTSGYEQYF. DNA of the CDR3: TGTGCCAGTAGTATCTTCGGGACTAGCGGCTACGAGCAGTACTTC.